The rows below give T cell receptor beta chains drawn from one sample of a study of T-cell memory formation after mild COVID-19. TCRdb called the 5' RACE reads again in MiXCR, with one record for every CDR3 protein. The sample has 560,000 or so distinct CDR3 sequences; approximately 15% are singletons. Sample: PBMCs or a T cell subset sorted from them (not recorded which). The receptors here all came from an adult woman who had mild COVID-19 (a few samples of this study predate the infection). Cell type and time point are not known. Both conserved end residues are part of each CDR3. D genes are given only for firm matches. Expanded clones get a size class; other rows say once, few or many, or leave the size out.

V gene	D gene	clone size	J gene	CDR3 protein	CDR3 DNA
TRBV6-6	TRBD1	few	TRBJ2-7	CASSRDRGQYEQYF	TGTGCCAGCAGTCGGGACAGGGGGCAGTACGAGCAGTACTTC
TRBV29-1	-	-	TRBJ2-4	CSVATLTFEEGGNIQYF	TGCAGCGTTGCAACACTCACTTTCGAGGAGGGTGGGAACATTCAGTACTTC
TRBV7-9	TRBD1	-	TRBJ2-7	CASSTTPWDRNEQYF	TGTGCCAGCAGCACAACCCCCTGGGACAGGAACGAGCAGTACTTC
TRBV12-3/TRBV12-4	-	-	TRBJ1-1	CASSLRSLSVAFF	TGTGCCAGCAGTTTAAGGTCCTTAAGTGTGGCTTTCTTT
TRBV7-3	-	few	TRBJ1-2	CASSYGEDGYTF	TGTGCCAGCAGCTATGGAGAGGATGGCTACACCTTC
TRBV4-3	TRBD2	-	TRBJ2-1	CASSPRLAGDYNEQFF	TGCGCCAGCAGCCCGAGGTTGGCGGGAGACTACAATGAGCAGTTCTTC
TRBV27	TRBD2	-	TRBJ2-7	CASSLTSTTYEQYF	TGTGCCAGCAGTTTGACTAGCACTACCTACGAGCAGTACTTC
TRBV15	TRBD2	-	TRBJ2-7	CATSLDGGSIEQYF	TGTGCCACCAGCTTGGACGGGGGGTCCATCGAGCAGTACTTC
TRBV4-3	TRBD2	few	TRBJ2-3	CASSHITLSGRQTDTQYF	TGCGCCAGCAGCCACATCACACTTAGCGGGAGACAGACAGATACGCAGTATTTT
TRBV7-2	-	many	TRBJ1-1	CASSLAGGASEAFF	TGTGCCAGCAGCTTAGCGGGGGGCGCATCTGAAGCTTTCTTT
TRBV10-3	-	-	TRBJ1-2	CATRPTNYGYTF	TGTGCCACCCGCCCTACTAACTATGGCTACACCTTC
TRBV5-4	TRBD1	few	TRBJ1-1	CASTLQGGNEAFF	TGTGCCAGCACCTTACAGGGGGGGAATGAAGCTTTCTTT
TRBV24-1	-	few	TRBJ2-7	CATSDSQITHGEQYF	TGTGCCACCAGTGATTCTCAGATCACGCACGGCGAGCAGTACTTC
TRBV15	-	-	TRBJ2-7	CATSRDGGGTYEQYF	TGTGCCACCAGCAGAGATGGAGGAGGAACCTACGAGCAGTACTTC
TRBV12-3/TRBV12-4	-	few	TRBJ1-1	CASSPKSGLNTEAFF	TGTGCCAGCAGCCCCAAGTCGGGCCTGAACACTGAAGCTTTCTTT
TRBV6-4	TRBD2	few	TRBJ2-3	CASSDFPRLAGGPSTDTQYF	TGTGCCAGCAGTGACTTCCCGCGACTAGCGGGGGGGCCTAGCACAGATACGCAGTATTTT
TRBV20-1	-	-	TRBJ1-1	CSASSGGTNTEAFF	TGCAGTGCTAGTAGCGGGGGAACCAACACTGAAGCTTTCTTT
TRBV9	-	-	TRBJ1-1	CASSVGLMNTEAFF	TGTGCCAGCAGCGTGGGTCTTATGAACACTGAAGCTTTCTTT
TRBV11-2	TRBD2	few	TRBJ2-1	CASSLAGRFFEQFF	TGTGCCAGCAGCTTAGCCGGGAGGTTTTTTGAGCAGTTCTTC
TRBV20-1	-	-	TRBJ1-1	CSAPWGEEAFF	TGCAGTGCTCCTTGGGGGGAGGAAGCTTTCTTT
TRBV7-9	-	-	TRBJ2-4	CASSLTGNQLAKNIQYF	TGTGCCAGCAGCTTAACGGGGAATCAATTGGCCAAAAACATTCAGTACTTC
TRBV15	-	few	TRBJ2-7	CATSSRGYEQYF	TGTGCCACCAGCAGCCGGGGCTACGAGCAGTACTTC
TRBV7-9	-	few	TRBJ2-5	CASSHKFETQYF	TGTGCCAGCAGCCATAAATTCGAGACCCAGTACTTC
TRBV5-1	TRBD1	few	TRBJ1-2	CASSSTGTGAYGYTF	TGCGCCAGCAGCTCAACCGGGACAGGGGCCTATGGCTACACCTTC
TRBV3-1	-	few	TRBJ1-1	CASSLLGGRGAEAFF	TGTGCCAGCAGCCTTCTCGGGGGCAGGGGTGCTGAAGCTTTCTTT
TRBV11-1	TRBD1	-	TRBJ2-1	CASSLDRGSHNEQFF	TGTGCCAGCAGCCTCGACAGGGGGTCCCACAATGAGCAGTTCTTC
TRBV9	TRBD1	few	TRBJ2-7	CASSPDDRGPHEQYF	TGTGCCAGCAGCCCGGATGACAGGGGTCCCCACGAGCAGTACTTC
TRBV5-4	-	many	TRBJ2-7	CASSVRDAYEQYF	TGTGCCAGCAGCGTCCGGGACGCCTACGAGCAGTACTTC
TRBV9	TRBD1	-	TRBJ2-3	CASSTGQVMPGADTQYF	TGTGCCAGCAGCACCGGACAGGTCATGCCAGGGGCCGATACGCAGTATTTT
TRBV6-6	-	-	TRBJ2-5	CATGVVIPGKETQYF	TGTGCCACGGGGGTGGTCATTCCAGGAAAAGAGACCCAGTACTTC
TRBV10-3	TRBD1	-	TRBJ1-1	CAIGTGTVNTEAFF	TGTGCCATCGGTACCGGGACAGTGAACACTGAAGCTTTCTTT
TRBV6-5	-	-	TRBJ1-2	CASREDRANYGYTF	TGTGCCAGCAGAGAGGACAGAGCTAACTATGGCTACACCTTC
TRBV7-9	-	few	TRBJ2-7	CASSLVHLEQYF	TGTGCCAGCAGCTTAGTTCACCTCGAGCAGTACTTC
TRBV12-3/TRBV12-4	-	-	TRBJ1-5	CASSPPSGDGQPQHF	TGTGCCAGCAGTCCCCCATCGGGCGACGGTCAGCCCCAGCATTTT
TRBV7-9	-	few	TRBJ2-7	CASSSFNEQYF	TGTGCCAGCAGCTCTTTTAACGAGCAGTACTTC
TRBV19	-	few	TRBJ1-1	CASRRYLIGVNTEAFF	TGTGCCAGTAGGAGGTACTTGATAGGAGTGAACACTGAAGCTTTCTTT
TRBV9	-	few	TRBJ2-2	CASSPLGGGAPGELFF	TGTGCCAGCAGCCCACTAGGGGGAGGGGCCCCCGGGGAGCTGTTTTTT
TRBV12-3/TRBV12-4	-	few	TRBJ2-1	CASSLRGGSEQFF	TGTGCCAGCAGTTTACGTGGGGGCAGTGAGCAGTTCTTC
TRBV6-5	TRBD1	many	TRBJ1-1	CASSYRDRGKAFF	TGTGCCAGCAGTTACAGGGACAGGGGGAAAGCTTTCTTT
TRBV25-1	TRBD2	few	TRBJ2-7	CASSEFVAGEGSYEQYF	TGTGCCAGCAGTGAATTTGTTGCGGGAGAGGGGTCCTACGAGCAGTACTTC
TRBV10-3	-	-	TRBJ1-1	CAISGGKVNTEAFF	TGTGCCATCAGTGGCGGGAAAGTGAACACTGAAGCTTTCTTT
TRBV10-3	TRBD1	few	TRBJ1-6	CAISARTGANNSPLHF	TGTGCCATCAGTGCCAGGACAGGGGCTAATAATTCACCCCTCCACTTT
TRBV7-9	TRBD2	few	TRBJ2-7	CASSPGLAGVRDEQYF	TGTGCCAGCAGCCCTGGACTAGCGGGAGTGCGAGACGAGCAGTACTTC
TRBV12-3/TRBV12-4	-	-	TRBJ2-3	CASSFGEPDTQYF	TGTGCCAGCAGTTTTGGGGAACCAGATACGCAGTATTTT
TRBV5-6	-	-	TRBJ2-5	CASSETSKGETQYF	TGTGCCAGCAGCGAAACCTCAAAGGGGGAGACCCAGTACTTC
TRBV19	-	-	TRBJ1-2	CASSGRGNANYGYTF	TGTGCCAGTAGTGGCCGGGGAAACGCTAACTATGGCTACACCTTC
TRBV9	TRBD1	few	TRBJ1-2	CASSVDPGGHAGGYTF	TGTGCCAGCAGCGTAGACCCAGGGGGACACGCGGGTGGCTACACCTTC
TRBV14	TRBD2	-	TRBJ2-1	CASSQPGLASWGSYNEQFF	TGTGCCAGCAGCCAGCCGGGACTAGCCTCCTGGGGCTCCTACAATGAGCAGTTCTTC
TRBV20-1	-	-	TRBJ1-5	CSARVMDPYQPQHF	TGCAGTGCTAGGGTTATGGACCCCTATCAGCCCCAGCATTTT
TRBV20-1	-	few	TRBJ1-1	CSAPNWGTTEAFF	TGCAGTGCTCCAAATTGGGGGACCACTGAAGCTTTCTTT
TRBV18	TRBD1	many	TRBJ2-7	CASSPGDRGVYEQYF	TGTGCCAGCTCACCAGGGGACAGGGGAGTCTACGAGCAGTACTTC
TRBV14	-	-	TRBJ2-1	CASNIGLHNEQFF	TGTGCCAGCAATATCGGACTTCACAATGAGCAGTTCTTC